This T cell receptor (beta chain) was recorded in a study of post-analysis software for immune sequencing data. General observations from the study: Roughly five TRBV segments were more frequent in patients than controls; TRBV5-6, TRBV5-1 and TRBV20-1 belonged to this group.

Germline loops: CDR1 SGDLS, CDR2 YYNGEE. The V end was cut by 0 bases, the J end by 0 bases, with 10 bases between. The CDR3 has 17 residues. The table lists this clonotype with a few counts. Its antigen is undetermined. Tagging with unique molecular identifiers was a feature of the TCR beta cDNA libraries. From the PCR reads, TCRdb called clonotypes with MiXCR, one entry per CDR3 protein. This table has a few hundred thousand distinct CDR3 sequences, roughly 34% appearing once. This clonotype was obtained from a girl aged 2-17 years with multiple sclerosis. The sample consisted of blood. The chain uses TRBV9 and TRBJ2-6, with a possible D match to TRBD2 (6 bases). The CDR3, as DNA: TGTGCCAGCAGCGTAGGGGGGGAACCCTCTGGGGCCAACGTCCTGACTTTC. Translated, it gives CASSVGGEPSGANVLTF.